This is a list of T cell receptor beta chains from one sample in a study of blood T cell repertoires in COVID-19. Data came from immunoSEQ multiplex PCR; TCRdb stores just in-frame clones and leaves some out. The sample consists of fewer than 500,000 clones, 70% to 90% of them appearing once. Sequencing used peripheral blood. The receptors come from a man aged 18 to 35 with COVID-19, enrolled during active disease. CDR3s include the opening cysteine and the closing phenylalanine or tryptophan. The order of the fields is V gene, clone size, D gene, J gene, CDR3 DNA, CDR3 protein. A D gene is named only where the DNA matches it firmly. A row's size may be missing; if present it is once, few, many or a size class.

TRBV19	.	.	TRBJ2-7	TGTGCCAGTAGTCGGGGATTTTCCTACGAGCAGTACTTC	CASSRGFSYEQYF
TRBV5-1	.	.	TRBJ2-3	TGCGCCAGCAGCTTGCAGGGCACAGATACGCAGTATTTT	CASSLQGTDTQYF
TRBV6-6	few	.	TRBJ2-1	TGTGCCAGCAGTCGGCTAGTTAGCAATGAGCAGTTCTTC	CASSRLVSNEQFF
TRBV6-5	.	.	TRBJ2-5	TGTGCCAGCAGTCCAGGGTGGGAGACCCAGTACTTC	CASSPGWETQYF
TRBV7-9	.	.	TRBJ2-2	TGTGCCAGCAGCTTAATCGGCACCGGGGAGCTGTTTTTT	CASSLIGTGELFF
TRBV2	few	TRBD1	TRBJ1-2	TGTGCCAGCAGTGGCGACAGGGGGCGTGGCTACACCTTC	CASSGDRGRGYTF
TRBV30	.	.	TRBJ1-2	TGTGCCTGGAATCTAGGGGGAGCTTACGGCTACACCTTC	CAWNLGGAYGYTF
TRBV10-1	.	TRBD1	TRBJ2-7	TGCGCCAGCAGTGATCCACCGGGACAGGGAGTAACCGAGCAGTACTTC	CASSDPPGQGVTEQYF
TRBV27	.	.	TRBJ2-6	TGTGCCAGCAGTTTGTCGGGGGGGGCCAACGTCCTGACTTTC	CASSLSGGANVLTF
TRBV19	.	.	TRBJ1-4	TGTGCCAGTAGTATCCAAGGAGGCGAAAAACTGTTTTTT	CASSIQGGEKLFF
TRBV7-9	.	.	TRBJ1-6	TGTGCCAGCAGCCCCCCGACTGCGGGGTCACCCCTCCACTTT	CASSPPTAGSPLHF
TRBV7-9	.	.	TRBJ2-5	TGTGCCAGCAGCGCCGGAGGCGGAGGACAAGAGACCCAGTACTTC	CASSAGGGGQETQYF
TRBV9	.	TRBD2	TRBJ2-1	TGTGCCAGCAGCGTAGGGGGGGTAGCGGGAGCCAATGAGCAGTTCTTC	CASSVGGVAGANEQFF
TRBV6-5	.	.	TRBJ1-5	TGTGCCAGCAAGCAGGGTGGGGGCAATCAGCCCCAGCATTTT	CASKQGGGNQPQHF
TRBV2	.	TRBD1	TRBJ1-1	TGTGCCAGCAGACGGACAGGGGTTGGCTTTACCGAAGCTTTCTTT	CASRRTGVGFTEAFF
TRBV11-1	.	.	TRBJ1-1	TGTGCCAGCAGCTTAGTCGGGTCGAACACTGAAGCTTTCTTT	CASSLVGSNTEAFF
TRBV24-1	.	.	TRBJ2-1	TGTGCCACCAGTGATACAACCCCGGGGGGCGGGAATGGGGAGCAGTTCTTC	CATSDTTPGGGNGEQFF
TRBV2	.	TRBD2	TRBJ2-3	TGTGCCAGCAGTCGGCTAGGACTAGCGGTATCCTCCACAGATACGCAGTATTTT	CASSRLGLAVSSTDTQYF
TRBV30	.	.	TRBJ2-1	TGTGCCTGGGACTCCCTGGGGGGTGTTGAGCAGTTCTTC	CAWDSLGGVEQFF
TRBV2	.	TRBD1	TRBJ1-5	TGTGCCAGCATCTCCGGGACAGGGGGGAATCAGCCCCAGCATTTT	CASISGTGGNQPQHF
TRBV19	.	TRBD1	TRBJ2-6	TGTGCCAGTAGTCCTAGTACAGGGGGCCGTGGGGCCAACGTCCTGACTTTC	CASSPSTGGRGANVLTF
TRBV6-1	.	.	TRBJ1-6	TGTGCCAGCAGGAGGGAAGGCCGGGTGAATTCACCCCTCCACTTT	CASRREGRVNSPLHF
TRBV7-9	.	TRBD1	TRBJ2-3	TGTGCCAGCAGTCACGACAGGGGGCGTTACACAGATACGCAGTATTTT	CASSHDRGRYTDTQYF
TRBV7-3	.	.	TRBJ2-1	TGTGCCAGCAGCTTACTGGCGACAAGCTCCTACAATGAGCAGTTCTTC	CASSLLATSSYNEQFF
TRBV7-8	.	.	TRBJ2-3	TGTGCCAGCAGCCAAAAGTGGGGGCGCGGAGATACGCAGTATTTT	CASSQKWGRGDTQYF
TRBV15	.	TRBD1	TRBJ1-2	TGTGCCACCAGCAGAACTGGACAGGATATTAATGGCTACACCTTC	CATSRTGQDINGYTF
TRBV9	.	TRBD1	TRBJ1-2	TGTGCCAGCAGCGTAGACCGGGACAGCGCCAACTATGGCTACACCTTC	CASSVDRDSANYGYTF
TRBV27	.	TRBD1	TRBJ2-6	TGTGCCAGCAGATGGGGCCAGGGGGTGGGCGTCCTGACTTTC	CASRWGQGVGVLTF
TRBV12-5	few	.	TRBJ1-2	TGTGCTAGTGGCAAGGACAGCAACTATGGCTACACCTTC	CASGKDSNYGYTF
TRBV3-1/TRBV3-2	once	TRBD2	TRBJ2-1	TGTGCCAGCAGCCTAGACAAGACTAGCGGGGTCTATGAGCAGTTCTTC	CASSLDKTSGVYEQFF
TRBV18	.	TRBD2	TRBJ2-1	TGTGCCAGCTCAGTAGCGGGAGGGCATCGAGAGCAGTTCTTC	CASSVAGGHREQFF
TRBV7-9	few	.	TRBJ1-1	TGTGCCAGCAGCCGACCCGACACGAACACTGAAGCTTTCTTT	CASSRPDTNTEAFF
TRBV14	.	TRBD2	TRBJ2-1	TGTGCCAGCAGCCAAGTATCAGCGGGATGGTCGCCTCCGTTCTTC	CASSQVSAGWSPPFF
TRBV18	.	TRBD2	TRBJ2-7	TGTGCCAGCTCCTACACCCCCACTAGCGGGAGTATCGCGATACACGAGCAGTACTTC	CASSYTPTSGSIAIHEQYF
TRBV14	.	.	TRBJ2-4	TGTGCCAGCAGCCATTCAGGGCTAGCCAAAAACATTCAGTACTTC	CASSHSGLAKNIQYF
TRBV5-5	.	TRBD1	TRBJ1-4	TGTGCCAGCAGCCCAGGACAGGTGTTAAATGAAAAACTGTTTTTT	CASSPGQVLNEKLFF
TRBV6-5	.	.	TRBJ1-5	TGTGCCAGCAGAGGATCACAGGGCCCCTGGCCCCAGCATTTT	CASRGSQGPWPQHF
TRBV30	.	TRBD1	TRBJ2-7	TGTGCCTGGAGTGGGGGACAGGGGGCGCGGGAGCAGTACTTC	CAWSGGQGAREQYF
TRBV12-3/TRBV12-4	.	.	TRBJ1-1	TGTGCCAGCAGTCTACGACTGGGGCGAGCTTTCTTT	CASSLRLGRAFF
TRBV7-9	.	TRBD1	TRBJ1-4	TGTGCCAGCAGCTCTCTGACAGGGGGAAGCTTCTATGAAAAACTGTTTTTT	CASSSLTGGSFYEKLFF
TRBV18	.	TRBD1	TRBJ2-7	TGTGCCAGCTCACGGGACAGGGGTGACGAGCAGTACTTC	CASSRDRGDEQYF
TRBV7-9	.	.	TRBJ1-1	TGTGCCAGCAGCTTAACGGCGGACACTGAAGCTTTCTTT	CASSLTADTEAFF
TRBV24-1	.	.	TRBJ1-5	TGTGCCACCAGTGACCCAAGATTGGGCGGGAATCAGCCCCAGCATTTT	CATSDPRLGGNQPQHF
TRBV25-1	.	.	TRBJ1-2	TGTGCCAGCAGTGAATTGGCCACAGGGAAGGAGGATGGCTACACCTTC	CASSELATGKEDGYTF
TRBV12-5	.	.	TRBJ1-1	TGTGCTAGTGGCCCCAGTCTCGGGACTGAAGCTTTCTTT	CASGPSLGTEAFF
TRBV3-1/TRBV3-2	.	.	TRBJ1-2	TGTGCCAGCACCCAAAGCGCGGGGGCTTGGGGCTACACCTTC	CASTQSAGAWGYTF
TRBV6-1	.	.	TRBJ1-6	TGTGCCAGCAGTGAACATTTCGACTTTCCCTATGCACCCCTCCACTTT	CASSEHFDFPYAPLHF
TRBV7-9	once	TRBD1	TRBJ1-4	TGTGCCAGCAGCATGTCAGGACAGGGCGTGGGGGGATACGAAAAACTGTTTTTT	CASSMSGQGVGGYEKLFF
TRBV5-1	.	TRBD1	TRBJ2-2	TGCGCCAGCGGGACAGGCCGAGGCACCGGGGAGCTGTTTTTT	CASGTGRGTGELFF
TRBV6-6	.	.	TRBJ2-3	TGTGCCAGCAGTTCAGGATCCGGGACAGCGGGAGATACGCAGTATTTT	CASSSGSGTAGDTQYF
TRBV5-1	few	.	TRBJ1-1	TGCGCCAGCAGCCCGGCTGGGCAGCCCGGGGCTGAAGCTTTCTTT	CASSPAGQPGAEAFF
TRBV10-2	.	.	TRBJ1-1	TGCGCCAGCAGTGAGTTGGGGTTAGATGGGAGCACTGAAGCTTTCTTT	CASSELGLDGSTEAFF
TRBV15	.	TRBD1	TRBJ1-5	TGTGCCACCAGCAGAGACAGGGGGGTCTATAGCAATCAGCCCCAGCATTTT	CATSRDRGVYSNQPQHF